A selection of T cell receptor beta chains follows, all from one sample in a study of blood T cell repertoires in COVID-19. Profiling relied on immunoSEQ multiplex PCR, and the TCRdb table lists in-frame clones only, not all of them. The sample consists of 200,000 to 300,000 clones, 82% of them appearing once. Sequencing used peripheral blood. These receptors originate from a woman aged 55 to 70 with active or convalescent COVID-19. The CDR3 runs from the conserved cysteine through the conserved F or W. D genes are given only for firm matches. Clone size appears in some rows only: once, few, many, or a class for an expanded clone.

v_gene,len,d_gene,j_gene,abundance,CDR3nt,CDR3aa
TRBV11-2,18,TRBD2,TRBJ2-2,NA,TGTGCCAGCAGCTTCCGTCTAGCGGGGGGGCACCACACCGGGGAGCTGTTTTTT,CASSFRLAGGHHTGELFF
TRBV18,17,NA,TRBJ2-7,NA,TGTGCCAGCTCACCGCCGAGTGGGGGCTCGATCTCCTACGAGCAGTACTTC,CASSPPSGGSISYEQYF
TRBV29-1,12,TRBD1,TRBJ2-7,once,TGCAGCGTTACTTTACAGGGGGGCGAGCAGTACTTC,CSVTLQGGEQYF
TRBV2,13,NA,TRBJ2-7,once,TGTGCCAGCGGGGGGACCGAGACCTACGAGCAGTACTTC,CASGGTETYEQYF
TRBV2,13,NA,TRBJ2-3,NA,TGTGCCAGCAGTGAGGAGAACACAGATACGCAGTATTTT,CASSEENTDTQYF
TRBV15,16,NA,TRBJ1-6,NA,TGTGCCACCAGCAGACTACCCCCGGGTGGGAGTTCACCCCTCCACTTT,CATSRLPPGGSSPLHF
TRBV5-1,17,TRBD2,TRBJ2-1,medium-sized,TGCGCCAGCACTACTAGCGGGGGGGCGGACTCCTACAATGAGCAGTTCTTC,CASTTSGGADSYNEQFF
TRBV18,15,TRBD2,TRBJ2-2,NA,TGTGCCAGCTCCCCCGGACTAGACCCGACCGGGGAGCTGTTTTTT,CASSPGLDPTGELFF
TRBV6-6,13,NA,TRBJ1-6,once,TGTGCCAGCAGTCAACAGGTCCCCTCACCCCTCCACTTT,CASSQQVPSPLHF
TRBV24-1,17,NA,TRBJ2-3,NA,TGTGCCACCAGTGACCTCGTCTGGACAGAGAACACAGATACGCAGTATTTT,CATSDLVWTENTDTQYF
TRBV6-5,15,NA,TRBJ1-1,NA,TGTGCCAGCAGACTAAACAGGGAATCGAACACTGAAGCTTTCTTT,CASRLNRESNTEAFF
TRBV6-1,18,TRBD1,TRBJ1-3,NA,TGTGCCAGCAGTGGAGGGACAGGTGGTTCCAGCTCTGGAAACACCATATATTTT,CASSGGTGGSSSGNTIYF
TRBV3-1/TRBV3-2,15,NA,TRBJ1-1,NA,TGTGCCAGCAGCCAACGACAGACTAGGGGCACTGAAGCTTTCTTT,CASSQRQTRGTEAFF
TRBV7-2,15,NA,TRBJ2-6,once,TGTGCCAGCAGCCTCAGGGGACCGGGGGCCAACGTCCTGACTTTC,CASSLRGPGANVLTF
TRBV7-2,14,TRBD1,TRBJ1-5,NA,TGTGCCAGCAGCCCCCAGGGGGCAGGTCAGCCCCAGCATTTT,CASSPQGAGQPQHF
TRBV6-2/TRBV6-3,15,NA,TRBJ1-3,NA,TGTGCCAGCAGTTACTTCGAGGTACCTGGAAACACCATATATTTT,CASSYFEVPGNTIYF
TRBV30,16,NA,TRBJ2-2,NA,TGTGCCTGGAGCCCCTCCAGGTACAGTTACACCGGGGAGCTGTTTTTT,CAWSPSRYSYTGELFF
TRBV5-1,16,NA,TRBJ1-1,NA,TGCGCCAGCAGCTTGGCTTACGGGACATTGAACACTGAAGCTTTCTTT,CASSLAYGTLNTEAFF
TRBV7-3,14,TRBD1,TRBJ2-5,NA,TGTGCCAGCAGCTCAACAGGGGGCCCAGAGACCCAGTACTTC,CASSSTGGPETQYF
TRBV14,13,NA,TRBJ1-1,NA,TGTGCCAGCAGCCTACAGGGGAACACTGAAGCTTTCTTT,CASSLQGNTEAFF
TRBV6-5,13,NA,TRBJ2-5,NA,TGTGCCAGCATAGGGGGGGACCAAGAGACCCAGTACTTC,CASIGGDQETQYF
TRBV5-5,17,TRBD2,TRBJ2-5,NA,TGTGCCAGCAGTCGCTATTATAGCGGGGGGCCCCTGGAGACCCAGTACTTC,CASSRYYSGGPLETQYF
TRBV19,16,TRBD1,TRBJ1-6,NA,TGTGCCAGTAGAGCTCCGGGACAGGGGTATAATTCACCCCTCCACTTT,CASRAPGQGYNSPLHF
TRBV18,14,NA,TRBJ2-1,NA,TGTGCCAGCTCACCCCGGGCGGGGAACAATGAGCAGTTCTTC,CASSPRAGNNEQFF
TRBV4-1,16,NA,TRBJ1-4,once,TGCGCCAGCAGCCAACCATGGGGGGGAGCCGGGGAAAAACTGTTTTTT,CASSQPWGGAGEKLFF
TRBV9,16,TRBD2,TRBJ2-5,once,TGTGCCAGCAGCGAATCTGCTAGCGGGGGGCAGGAGACCCAGTACTTC,CASSESASGGQETQYF
TRBV3-1/TRBV3-2,15,NA,TRBJ2-7,once,TGTGCCAGCAGCCCCCGGGGAGCCCACCCGGACGAGCAGTACTTC,CASSPRGAHPDEQYF
TRBV7-6,16,TRBD1,TRBJ2-3,few,TGTGCCAGCAGCTCCCCTCCGGGACAGAGAGAAGATACGCAGTATTTT,CASSSPPGQREDTQYF
TRBV3-1/TRBV3-2,16,NA,TRBJ2-5,many,TGTGCCAGCAGCCAATTCAGCGGCTCGGAGAAGAGAACCCAGTACTTC,CASSQFSGSEKRTQYF
TRBV12-3/TRBV12-4,12,TRBD2,TRBJ2-1,NA,TGTGCCAGCAGTCCTAGCGGCAATGAGCAGTTCTTC,CASSPSGNEQFF
TRBV19,14,TRBD1,TRBJ1-2,NA,TGTGCCAGCAGAAGCCTCCGGGACAGCTATGGCTACACCTTC,CASRSLRDSYGYTF
TRBV5-1,17,TRBD1,TRBJ1-1,NA,TGCGCCAGCAGCTTTATCACAGGGGGCAGGAGTATCGCTGAAGCTTTCTTT,CASSFITGGRSIAEAFF
TRBV18,15,NA,TRBJ1-4,NA,TGTGCCAGCTCACCCAATTCGGGGGGTAAAGAAAAACTGTTTTTT,CASSPNSGGKEKLFF
TRBV10-3,17,TRBD1,TRBJ2-6,NA,TGTGCCATCAGTGCCTCCGGGACAGGGACTGGGGCCAACGTCCTGACTTTC,CAISASGTGTGANVLTF
TRBV5-5,14,NA,TRBJ1-2,NA,TGTGCCAGCAGCTTGATGGACAGCGGCTATGGCTACACCTTC,CASSLMDSGYGYTF
TRBV7-9,18,NA,TRBJ1-2,few,TGTGCCAGCAGCCTCCTTTTGGGCCAGGGCCGAAAAAACTATGGCTACACCTTC,CASSLLLGQGRKNYGYTF
TRBV3-1/TRBV3-2,15,NA,TRBJ1-2,NA,TGTGCCAGCAGCCAAGTGGGTCGGCGGAGAGGTGGCTACACCTTC,CASSQVGRRRGGYTF
TRBV5-6,15,NA,TRBJ2-1,NA,TGTGCCAGCAGCTTGAAGGGGAGGTCCTACAATGAGCAGTTCTTC,CASSLKGRSYNEQFF
TRBV10-3,14,TRBD1,TRBJ2-7,NA,TGTGCCATCAGTGCGGGACAGGGCCCCTACGAGCAGTACTTC,CAISAGQGPYEQYF
TRBV6-2/TRBV6-3,15,TRBD1,TRBJ1-4,NA,TGTGCCAGCAGTCGGGACAGCGCAACTAATGAAAAACTGTTTTTT,CASSRDSATNEKLFF